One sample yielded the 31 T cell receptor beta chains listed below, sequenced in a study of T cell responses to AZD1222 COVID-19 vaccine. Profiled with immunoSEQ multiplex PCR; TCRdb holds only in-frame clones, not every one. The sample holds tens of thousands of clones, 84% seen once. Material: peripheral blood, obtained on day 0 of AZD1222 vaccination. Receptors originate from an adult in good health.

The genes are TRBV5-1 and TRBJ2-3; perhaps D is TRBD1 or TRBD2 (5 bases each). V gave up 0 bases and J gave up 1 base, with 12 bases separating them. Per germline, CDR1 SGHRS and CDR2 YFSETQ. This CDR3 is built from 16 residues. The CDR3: CASSLAGMGRTDTQYF. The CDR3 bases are TGCGCCAGCAGCTTGGCGGGGATGGGACGCACAGATACGCAGTATTTT.

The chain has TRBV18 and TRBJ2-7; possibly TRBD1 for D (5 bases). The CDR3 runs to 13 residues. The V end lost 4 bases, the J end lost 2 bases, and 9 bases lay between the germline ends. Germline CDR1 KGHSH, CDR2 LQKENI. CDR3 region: CASSRGGTYEQYF. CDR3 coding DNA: TGTGCCAGCTCACGGGGCGGCACCTACGAGCAGTACTTC.

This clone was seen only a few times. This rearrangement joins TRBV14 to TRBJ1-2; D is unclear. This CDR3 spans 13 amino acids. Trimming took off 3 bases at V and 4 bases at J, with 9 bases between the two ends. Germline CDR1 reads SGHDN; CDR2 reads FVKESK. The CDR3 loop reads CASSHGPSYGYTF. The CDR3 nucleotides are TGTGCCAGCAGCCACGGACCGAGCTATGGCTACACCTTC.

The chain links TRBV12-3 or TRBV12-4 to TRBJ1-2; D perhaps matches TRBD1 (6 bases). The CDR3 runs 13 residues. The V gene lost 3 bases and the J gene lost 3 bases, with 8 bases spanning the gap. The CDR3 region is CASSFYRDYGYTF. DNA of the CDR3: TGTGCCAGCAGTTTTTACAGGGACTATGGCTACACCTTC.

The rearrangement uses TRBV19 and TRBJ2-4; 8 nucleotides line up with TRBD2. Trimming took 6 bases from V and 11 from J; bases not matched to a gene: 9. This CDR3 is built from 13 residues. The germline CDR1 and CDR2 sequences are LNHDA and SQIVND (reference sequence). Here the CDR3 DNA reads TGTGCCAGTAGGTCATCAGGGACTAGTGTTCAGTACTTC. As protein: CASRSSGTSVQYF.

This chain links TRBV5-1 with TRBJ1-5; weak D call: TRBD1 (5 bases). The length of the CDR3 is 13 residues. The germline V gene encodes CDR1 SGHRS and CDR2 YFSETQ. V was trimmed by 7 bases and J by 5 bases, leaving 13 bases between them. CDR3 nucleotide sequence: TGCGCCAGCCCTCGTGGGGCCTATCAGCCCCAGCATTTT. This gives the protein CASPRGAYQPQHF.

The CDR3 protein is CASSSGTPDTQYF. The CDR3 nucleotides are TGTGCCAGCAGTTCTGGGACCCCCGATACGCAGTATTTT. The genes are TRBV28 and TRBJ2-3; D may match TRBD1 or TRBD2 (5 bases each). Trimming removed 4 bases from V and 6 bases from J, with 11 bases in between. The length of the CDR3 is 13 residues. CDR1 is MDHEN, CDR2 SYDVKM, per germline. Full variable domain (outside the CDR3, taken from reference TRBV28 and TRBJ2-3): DVKVTQSSRYLVKRTGEKVFLECVQDMDHENMFWYRQDPGLGLRLIYFSYDVKMKEKGDIPEGYSVSREKKERFSLILESASTNQTSMYLCASSSGTPDTQYFGPGTRLTVL.

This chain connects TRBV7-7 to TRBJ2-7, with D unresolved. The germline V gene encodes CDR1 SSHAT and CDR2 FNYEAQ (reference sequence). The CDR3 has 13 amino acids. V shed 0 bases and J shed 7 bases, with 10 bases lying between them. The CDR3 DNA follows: TGTGCCAGCAGCTTAGCGATAGGAGAAGAGCAGTACTTC. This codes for CASSLAIGEEQYF.

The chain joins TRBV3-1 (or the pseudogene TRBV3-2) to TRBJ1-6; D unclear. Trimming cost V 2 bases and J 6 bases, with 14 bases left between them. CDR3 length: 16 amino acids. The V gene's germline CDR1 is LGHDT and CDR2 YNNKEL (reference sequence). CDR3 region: CASSQSTSQANSPLHF. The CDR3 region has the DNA TGTGCCAGCAGCCAAAGTACATCCCAGGCTAATTCACCCCTCCACTTT.

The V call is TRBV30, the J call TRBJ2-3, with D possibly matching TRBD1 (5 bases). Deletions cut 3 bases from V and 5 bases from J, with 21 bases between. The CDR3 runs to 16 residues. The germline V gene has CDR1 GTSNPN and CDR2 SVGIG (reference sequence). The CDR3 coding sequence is TGTGCCTGGAGCCCAAGGACAAGGGTGGCGAAAGATACGCAGTATTTT. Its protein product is CAWSPRTRVAKDTQYF.

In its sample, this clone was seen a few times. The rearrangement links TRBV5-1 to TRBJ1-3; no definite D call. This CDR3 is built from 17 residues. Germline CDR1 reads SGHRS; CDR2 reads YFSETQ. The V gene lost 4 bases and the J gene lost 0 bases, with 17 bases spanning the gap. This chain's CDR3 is CASSPSDRVFSGNTIYF. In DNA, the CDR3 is TGCGCCAGCAGCCCATCCGATAGGGTCTTCTCTGGAAACACCATATATTTT. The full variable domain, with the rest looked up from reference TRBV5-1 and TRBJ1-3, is KAGVTQTPRYLIKTRGQQVTLSCSPISGHRSVSWYQQTPGQGLQFLFEYFSETQRNKGNFPGRFSGRQFSNSRSEMNVSTLELGDSALYLCASSPSDRVFSGNTIYFGEGSWLTVV.

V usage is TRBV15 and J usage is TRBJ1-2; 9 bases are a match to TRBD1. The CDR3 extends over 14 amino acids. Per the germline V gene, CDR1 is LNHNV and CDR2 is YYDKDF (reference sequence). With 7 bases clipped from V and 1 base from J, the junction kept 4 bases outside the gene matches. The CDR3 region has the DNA TGTGCCACCAACCCGGGACAGGGTAACTATGGCTACACCTTC. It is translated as CATNPGQGNYGYTF.

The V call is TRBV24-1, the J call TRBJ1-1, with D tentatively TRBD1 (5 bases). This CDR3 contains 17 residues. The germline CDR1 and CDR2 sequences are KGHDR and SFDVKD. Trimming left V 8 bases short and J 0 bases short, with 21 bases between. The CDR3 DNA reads TGTGCCACCACCGATATGCGAAAGGGGCTCATGAACACTGAAGCTTTCTTT. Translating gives CATTDMRKGLMNTEAFF.

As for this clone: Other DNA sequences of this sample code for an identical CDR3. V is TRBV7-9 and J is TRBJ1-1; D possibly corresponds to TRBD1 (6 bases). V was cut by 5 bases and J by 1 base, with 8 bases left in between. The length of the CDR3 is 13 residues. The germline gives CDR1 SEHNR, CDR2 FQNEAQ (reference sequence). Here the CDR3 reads CASSLQGNTEAFF. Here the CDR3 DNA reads TGTGCCAGCAGCCTACAGGGGAACACTGAAGCTTTCTTT. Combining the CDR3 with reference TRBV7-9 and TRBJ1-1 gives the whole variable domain DTGVSQNPRHKITKRGQNVTFRCDPISEHNRLYWYRQTLGQGPEFLTYFQNEAQLEKSRLLSDRFSAERPKGSFSTLEIQRTEQGDSAMYLCASSLQGNTEAFFGQGTRLTVV.

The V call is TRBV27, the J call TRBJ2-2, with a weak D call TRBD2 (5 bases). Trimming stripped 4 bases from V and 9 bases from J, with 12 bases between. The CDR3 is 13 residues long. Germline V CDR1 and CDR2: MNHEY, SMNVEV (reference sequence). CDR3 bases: TGTGCCAGCAGTTCGACGACCGGGAGGGAGCTGTTTTTT. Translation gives CASSSTTGRELFF.

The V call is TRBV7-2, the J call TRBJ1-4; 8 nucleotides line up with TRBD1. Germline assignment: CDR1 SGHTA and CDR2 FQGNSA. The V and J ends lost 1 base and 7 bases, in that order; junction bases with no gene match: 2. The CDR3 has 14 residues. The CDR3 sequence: CASSLGTGSEKLFF. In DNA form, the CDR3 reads TGTGCCAGCAGCTTAGGGACAGGGTCTGAAAAACTGTTTTTT.

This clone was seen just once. In DNA, the CDR3 is TGCGCCAGCAGCCCCGGTGGGGGGGCGTCCTATAATTCACCCCTCCACTTT. It translates to CASSPGGGASYNSPLHF. This chain joins TRBV4-3 and TRBJ1-6; the D gene is possibly TRBD1 (6 bases). Trimming took off 4 bases at V and 1 base at J, with 14 bases between the two ends. The germline gives CDR1 LGHNA, CDR2 YSLEER. CDR3 length equals 17 residues.

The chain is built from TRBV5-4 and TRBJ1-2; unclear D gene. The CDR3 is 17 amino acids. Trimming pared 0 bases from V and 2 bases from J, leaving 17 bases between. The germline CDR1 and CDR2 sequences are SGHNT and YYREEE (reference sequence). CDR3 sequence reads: CASSLGARGGPNYGYTF. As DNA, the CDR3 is TGTGCCAGCAGCTTGGGGGCTCGAGGAGGGCCCAACTATGGCTACACCTTC. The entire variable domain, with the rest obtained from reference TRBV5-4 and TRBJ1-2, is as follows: ETGVTQSPTHLIKTRGQQVTLRCSSQSGHNTVSWYQQALGQGPQFIFQYYREEENGRGNFPPRFSGLQFPNYSSELNVNALELDDSALYLCASSLGARGGPNYGYTFGSGTRLTVV.

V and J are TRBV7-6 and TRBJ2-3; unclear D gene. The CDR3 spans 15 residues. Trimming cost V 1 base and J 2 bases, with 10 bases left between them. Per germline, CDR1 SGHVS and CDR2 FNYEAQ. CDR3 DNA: TGTGCCAGCAGCTTAGTACGACCCCCCACAGATACGCAGTATTTT. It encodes CASSLVRPPTDTQYF.

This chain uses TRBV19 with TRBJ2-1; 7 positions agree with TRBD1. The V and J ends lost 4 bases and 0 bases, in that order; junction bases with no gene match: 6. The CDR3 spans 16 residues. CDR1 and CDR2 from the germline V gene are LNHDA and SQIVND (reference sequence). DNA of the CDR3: TGTGCCAGTAGTAGCGAGGGGACAGACTCCTACAATGAGCAGTTCTTC. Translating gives CASSSEGTDSYNEQFF.

CDR3 in DNA: TGTGCCAGCAGCCCCAGACCTAGCGGGGGCTACAATGAGCAGTTCTTC. It translates to CASSPRPSGGYNEQFF. The chain joins TRBV13 to TRBJ2-1; 10 nucleotides agree with TRBD2. The CDR3 is made up of 16 amino acids. Germline loops: CDR1 PRHDT, CDR2 FYEKMQ (reference sequence). The V gene end was trimmed by 5 bases and the J gene end by 3 bases; junction bases not matched to a gene: 7.

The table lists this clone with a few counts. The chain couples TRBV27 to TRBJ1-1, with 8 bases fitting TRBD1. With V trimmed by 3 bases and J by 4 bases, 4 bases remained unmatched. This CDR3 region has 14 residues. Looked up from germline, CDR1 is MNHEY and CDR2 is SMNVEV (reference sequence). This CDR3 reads CASSFLTGGTEAFF. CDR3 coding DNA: TGTGCCAGCAGTTTCCTTACAGGGGGCACTGAAGCTTTCTTT.

CDR3 nucleotide sequence: TGCAGCGTTGAGGGAAGCGGCATTCAGTACTTC. The encoded protein is CSVEGSGIQYF. V gene TRBV29-1 combines with J gene TRBJ2-4, with D possibly matching TRBD2 (5 bases). CDR1 and CDR2 (germline): SQVTM, ANQGSEA. V was trimmed by 3 bases and J by 9 bases, leaving 9 bases between them. This CDR3 contains 11 residues.

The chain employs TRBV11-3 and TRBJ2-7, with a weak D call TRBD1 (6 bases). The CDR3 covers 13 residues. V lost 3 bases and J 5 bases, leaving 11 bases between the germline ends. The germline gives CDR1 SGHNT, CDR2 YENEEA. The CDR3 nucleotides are TGTGCCAGCAGCTTGGGGGCAAACAACGAGCAGTACTTC. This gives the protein CASSLGANNEQYF.

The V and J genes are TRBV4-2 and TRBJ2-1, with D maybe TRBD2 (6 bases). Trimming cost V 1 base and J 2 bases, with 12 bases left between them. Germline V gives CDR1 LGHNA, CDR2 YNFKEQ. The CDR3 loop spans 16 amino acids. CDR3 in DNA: TGTGCCAGCAGCCAAGCCGCGGGGCCGACCTACAATGAGCAGTTCTTC. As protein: CASSQAAGPTYNEQFF.

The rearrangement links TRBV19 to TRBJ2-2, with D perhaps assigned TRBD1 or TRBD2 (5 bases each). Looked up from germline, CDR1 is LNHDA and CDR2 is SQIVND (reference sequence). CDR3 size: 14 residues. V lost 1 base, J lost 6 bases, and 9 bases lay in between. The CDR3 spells CASSIGGMAGELFF. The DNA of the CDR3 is TGTGCCAGTAGTATAGGGGGGATGGCCGGGGAGCTGTTTTTT.

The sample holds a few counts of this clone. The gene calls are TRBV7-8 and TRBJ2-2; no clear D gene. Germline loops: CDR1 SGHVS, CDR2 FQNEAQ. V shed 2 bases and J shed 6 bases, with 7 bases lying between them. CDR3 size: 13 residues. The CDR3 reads CASSLMAPGELFF. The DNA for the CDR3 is TGTGCCAGCAGCTTAATGGCGCCCGGGGAGCTGTTTTTT.

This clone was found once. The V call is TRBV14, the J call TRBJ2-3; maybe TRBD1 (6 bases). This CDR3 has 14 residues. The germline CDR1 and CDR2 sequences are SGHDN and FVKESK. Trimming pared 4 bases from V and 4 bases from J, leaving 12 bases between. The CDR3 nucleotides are TGTGCCAGCAGCCGTGCAGGGGTGGCAGATACGCAGTATTTT. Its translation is CASSRAGVADTQYF.

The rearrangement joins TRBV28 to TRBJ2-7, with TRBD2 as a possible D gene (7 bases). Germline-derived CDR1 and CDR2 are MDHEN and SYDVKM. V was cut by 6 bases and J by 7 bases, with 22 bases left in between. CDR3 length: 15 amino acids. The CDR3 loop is CASSRGGSRSLEQYF. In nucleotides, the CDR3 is TGTGCCAGCAGCCGCGGGGGCAGCCGTTCGTTAGAGCAGTACTTC.

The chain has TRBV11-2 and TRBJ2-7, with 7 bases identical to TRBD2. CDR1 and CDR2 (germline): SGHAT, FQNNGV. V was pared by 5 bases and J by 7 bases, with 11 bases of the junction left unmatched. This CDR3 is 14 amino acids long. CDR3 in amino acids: CASSQAILRGEQYF. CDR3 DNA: TGTGCCAGCAGCCAGGCAATTCTGCGGGGGGAGCAGTACTTC.

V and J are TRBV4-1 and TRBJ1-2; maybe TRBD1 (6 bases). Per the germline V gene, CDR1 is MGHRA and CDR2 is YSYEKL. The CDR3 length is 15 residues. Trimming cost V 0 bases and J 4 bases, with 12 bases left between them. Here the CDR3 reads CASSQDPTGLYGYTF. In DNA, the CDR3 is TGCGCCAGCAGCCAAGATCCGACAGGCCTCTATGGCTACACCTTC.